This TCR beta chain was sequenced for a study of cytomegalovirus exposure and HLA in healthy donors. Study-wide findings and caveats: Later analysis demonstrated an association between a missense DCLRE1C variant and TCR beta V- and J-gene trimming. The study labeled around 160 TCR beta chains cytomegalovirus-associated. In most subjects, TCR beta sequences reportedly gave accurate predictions of HLA-A and HLA-B alleles.

This clone was detected once. Its specificity is not known. The PCR used 60 Vbeta and 13 Jbeta primers. In the study's own analysis: The count from a later analysis was some 83 million unique TCR beta chains, about 10 million of them shared. The protocol was immunoSEQ multiplex PCR, while the TCRdb copy is restricted to in-frame clones and leaves out a portion. V and J calls and clone size come straight from that table; D and trimming were deduced from the DNA. The repertoire has over 75,000 clones, approximately 80% of them found once; the top ten carry more than 0.6%. Germline CDR1 reads DFQATT; CDR2 reads SNEGSKA (reference sequence). The V end lost 3 bases, the J end lost 6 bases, and 3 bases lay between the germline ends. This CDR3 region has 10 residues.

Sequenced material: PBMCs. The sequence derives from a woman aged 55-70 years in good health and CMV-seronegative. V gene TRBV20-1 combines with J gene TRBJ2-1; D is uncertain. The CDR3 reads CSASRNEQFF. DNA of the CDR3: TGCAGTGCTAGCCGCAATGAGCAGTTCTTC.